This T cell receptor beta chain comes out of a study of T cell changes during pregnancy in multiple sclerosis. Germline V lookup: CDR1 SGHNT, CDR2 YYREEE (reference sequence). This CDR3 is 16 amino acids long. Trimming cost V 3 bases and J 0 bases; bases outside gene matches: 6. The repertoire was sequenced with immunoSEQ multiplex PCR; TCRdb's copy has only in-frame clones and lacks some. The data show about 120,000 clones, with roughly nine tenths seen just once and over 1.5% held by the top ten. The sequence was collected from a female donor with multiple sclerosis, enrolled in a pregnancy study. The sample in question was peripheral blood, obtained in the third trimester of pregnancy. V is TRBV5-4 and J is TRBJ2-1, with TRBD2 matching 7 bases. In nucleotides, the CDR3 is TGTGCCAGCAGCTCCGTTGGGGGGGTCTCCTACAATGAGCAGTTCTTC. Its protein product is CASSSVGGVSYNEQFF. Complete variable domain (other parts from reference TRBV5-4 and TRBJ2-1): ETGVTQSPTHLIKTRGQQVTLRCSSQSGHNTVSWYQQALGQGPQFIFQYYREEENGRGNFPPRFSGLQFPNYSSELNVNALELDDSALYLCASSSVGGVSYNEQFFGPGTRLTVL.